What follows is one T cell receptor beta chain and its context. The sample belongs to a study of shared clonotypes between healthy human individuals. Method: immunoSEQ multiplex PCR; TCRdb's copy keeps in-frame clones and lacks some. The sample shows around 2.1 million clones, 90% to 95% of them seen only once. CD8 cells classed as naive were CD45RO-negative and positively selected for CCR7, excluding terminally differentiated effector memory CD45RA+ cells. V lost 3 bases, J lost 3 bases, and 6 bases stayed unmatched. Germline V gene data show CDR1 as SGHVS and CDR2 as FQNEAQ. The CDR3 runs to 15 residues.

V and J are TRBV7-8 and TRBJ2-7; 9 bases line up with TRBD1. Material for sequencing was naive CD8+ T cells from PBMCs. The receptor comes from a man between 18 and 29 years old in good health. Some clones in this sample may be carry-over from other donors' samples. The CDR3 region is CASSLRTGVDYEQYF. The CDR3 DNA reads TGTGCCAGCAGCTTGAGGACAGGGGTTGACTACGAGCAGTACTTC.